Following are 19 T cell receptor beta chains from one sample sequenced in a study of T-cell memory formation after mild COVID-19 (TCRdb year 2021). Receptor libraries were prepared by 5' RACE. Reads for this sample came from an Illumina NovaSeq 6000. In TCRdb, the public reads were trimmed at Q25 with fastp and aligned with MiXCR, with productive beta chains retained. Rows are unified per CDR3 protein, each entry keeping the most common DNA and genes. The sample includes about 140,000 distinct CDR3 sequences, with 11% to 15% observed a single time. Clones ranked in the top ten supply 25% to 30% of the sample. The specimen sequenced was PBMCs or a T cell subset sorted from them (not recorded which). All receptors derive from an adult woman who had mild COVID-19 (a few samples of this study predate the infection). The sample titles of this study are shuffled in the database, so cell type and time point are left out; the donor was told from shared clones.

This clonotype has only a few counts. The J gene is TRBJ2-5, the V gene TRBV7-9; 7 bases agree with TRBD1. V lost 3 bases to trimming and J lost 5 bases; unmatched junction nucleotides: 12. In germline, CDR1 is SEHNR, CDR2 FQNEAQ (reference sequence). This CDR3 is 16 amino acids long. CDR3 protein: CASSLESLTGEETQYF. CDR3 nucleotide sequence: TGTGCCAGCAGCTTGGAAAGCCTTACAGGGGAGGAGACCCAGTACTTC.

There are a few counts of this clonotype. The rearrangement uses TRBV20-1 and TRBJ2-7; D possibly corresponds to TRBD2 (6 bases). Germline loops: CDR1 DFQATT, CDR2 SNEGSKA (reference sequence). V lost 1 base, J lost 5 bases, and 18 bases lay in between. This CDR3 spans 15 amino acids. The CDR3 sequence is CSARALGSSKNEQYF. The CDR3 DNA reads TGCAGTGCTAGAGCCCTCGGGAGCAGTAAGAACGAGCAGTACTTC.

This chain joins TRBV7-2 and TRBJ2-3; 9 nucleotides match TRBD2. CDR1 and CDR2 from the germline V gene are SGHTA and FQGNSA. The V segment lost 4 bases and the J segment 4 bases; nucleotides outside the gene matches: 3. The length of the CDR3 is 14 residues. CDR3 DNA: TGTGCCAGCAGCTCGGAGCGGGGGGCAGATACGCAGTATTTT. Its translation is CASSSERGADTQYF. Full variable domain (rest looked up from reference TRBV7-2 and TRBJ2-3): GAGVSQSPSNKVTEKGKDVELRCDPISGHTALYWYRQSLGQGLEFLIYFQGNSAPDKSGLPSDRFSAERTGGSVSTLTIQRTQQEDSAVYLCASSSERGADTQYFGPGTRLTVL.

The CDR3 here is CASSSLIYRGRGADTQYF. CDR3 nucleotides: TGTGCCAGCAGCTCACTAATTTACAGGGGTCGAGGGGCAGATACGCAGTATTTT. This chain connects TRBV5-6 to TRBJ2-3, with TRBD1 matching 7 bases. The CDR3 has 18 residues. V lost 3 bases, J lost 4 bases, and 17 bases stayed unmatched. The V gene's germline CDR1 is SGHDT and CDR2 YYEEEE.

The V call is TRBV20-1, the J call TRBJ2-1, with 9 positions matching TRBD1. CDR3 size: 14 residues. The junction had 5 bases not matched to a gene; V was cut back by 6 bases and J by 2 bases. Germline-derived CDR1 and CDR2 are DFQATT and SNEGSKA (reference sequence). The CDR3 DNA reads TGCAGTGCAGGGGACAGGGAGACCTACAATGAGCAGTTCTTC. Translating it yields CSAGDRETYNEQFF.

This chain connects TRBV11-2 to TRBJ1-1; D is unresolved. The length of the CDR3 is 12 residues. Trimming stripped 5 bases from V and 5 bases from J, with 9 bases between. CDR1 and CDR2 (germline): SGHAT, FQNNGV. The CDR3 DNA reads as TGTGCCAGCAGCATGGGTGGGACTGAAGCTTTCTTT. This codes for CASSMGGTEAFF.

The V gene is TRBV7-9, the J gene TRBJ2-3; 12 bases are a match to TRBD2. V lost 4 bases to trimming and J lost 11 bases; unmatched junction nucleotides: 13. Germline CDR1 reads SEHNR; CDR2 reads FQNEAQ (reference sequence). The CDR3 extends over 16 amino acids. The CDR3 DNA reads TGTGCCAGCAGCTCCCCTGGACTAGCGGGAATTGGTGGGCAGTATTTT. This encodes CASSSPGLAGIGGQYF.

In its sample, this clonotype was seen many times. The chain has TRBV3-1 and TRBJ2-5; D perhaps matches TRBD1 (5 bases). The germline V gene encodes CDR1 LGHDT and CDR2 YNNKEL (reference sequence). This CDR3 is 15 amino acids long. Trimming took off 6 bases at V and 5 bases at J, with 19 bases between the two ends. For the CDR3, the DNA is TGTGCCAGCAGTAAGTGGCAGGGTGTCGGGGAGACCCAGTACTTC. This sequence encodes CASSKWQGVGETQYF.

This CDR3 is CASSPRHDPEAFF. The CDR3 region has the DNA TGCGCCAGCAGCCCTAGGCACGACCCCGAAGCTTTCTTT. The chain combines TRBV4-1 with TRBJ1-1; D remains unclear. Per germline, CDR1 MGHRA and CDR2 YSYEKL. The V gene lost 4 bases and the J gene lost 8 bases, with 14 bases spanning the gap. The CDR3 sequence is 13 residues long.

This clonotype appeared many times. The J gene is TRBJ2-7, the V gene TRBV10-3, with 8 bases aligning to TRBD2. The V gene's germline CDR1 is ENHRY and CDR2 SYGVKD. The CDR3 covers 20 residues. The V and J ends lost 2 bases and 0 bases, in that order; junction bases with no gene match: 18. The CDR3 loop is CAISELGRSGSFPSSYEQYF. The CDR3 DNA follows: TGTGCCATCAGTGAGCTCGGCCGGAGCGGGAGTTTCCCTAGCTCCTACGAGCAGTACTTC.

The CDR3 nucleotides read TGTGCTAGTGGTTTGGACGGGGAGACCCAGTACTTC. It translates to CASGLDGETQYF. This chain connects TRBV12-5 to TRBJ2-5; D remains unclear. The germline V gene has CDR1 LGHNT and CDR2 FRNRAP. CDR3 size: 12 residues. Between the trimmed V and J ends, which lost 1 base and 5 bases, there was a span of 5 bases.

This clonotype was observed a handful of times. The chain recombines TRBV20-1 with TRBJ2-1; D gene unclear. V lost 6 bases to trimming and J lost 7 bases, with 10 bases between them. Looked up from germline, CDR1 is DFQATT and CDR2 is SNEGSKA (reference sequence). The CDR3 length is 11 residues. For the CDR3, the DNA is TGCAGTGCCTCCATGGGGAATGAGCAGTTCTTC. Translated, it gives CSASMGNEQFF.

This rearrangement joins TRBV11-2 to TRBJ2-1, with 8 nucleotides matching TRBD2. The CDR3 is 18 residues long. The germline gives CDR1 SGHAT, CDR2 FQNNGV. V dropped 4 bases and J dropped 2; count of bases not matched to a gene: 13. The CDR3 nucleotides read TGTGCCAGCAGCTCTGACGGACTAGCCGGGGAACCCTACAATGAGCAGTTCTTC. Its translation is CASSSDGLAGEPYNEQFF.

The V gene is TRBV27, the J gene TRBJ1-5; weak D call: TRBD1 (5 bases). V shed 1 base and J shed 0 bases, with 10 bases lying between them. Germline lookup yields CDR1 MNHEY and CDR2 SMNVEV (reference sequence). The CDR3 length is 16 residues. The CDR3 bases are TGTGCCAGCAGTTTATACGGGGCGGATAGCAATCAGCCCCAGCATTTT. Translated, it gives CASSLYGADSNQPQHF.

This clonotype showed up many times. CDR3: CASSLDGPNTEAFF. The CDR3 nucleotides read TGTGCCAGCAGCTTAGATGGACCGAACACTGAAGCTTTCTTT. The chain couples TRBV13 to TRBJ1-1; no clear D gene. Germline CDR1 PRHDT, CDR2 FYEKMQ (reference sequence). The CDR3 extends over 14 amino acids. The ends were cut back, 1 base at V and 1 base at J, with 7 bases in the middle.

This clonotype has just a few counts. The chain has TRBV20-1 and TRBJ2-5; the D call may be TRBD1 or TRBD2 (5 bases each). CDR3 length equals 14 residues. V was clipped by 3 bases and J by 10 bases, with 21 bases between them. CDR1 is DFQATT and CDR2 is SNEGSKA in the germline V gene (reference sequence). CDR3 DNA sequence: TGCAGTGCTAGCGATAGCCGGGTGGGGGTCGACCAGTACTTC. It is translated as CSASDSRVGVDQYF.

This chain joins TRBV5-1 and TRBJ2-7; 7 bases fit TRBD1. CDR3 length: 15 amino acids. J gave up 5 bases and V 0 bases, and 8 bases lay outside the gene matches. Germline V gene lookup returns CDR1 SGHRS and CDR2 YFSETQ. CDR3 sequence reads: CASSLETGTDNEQYF. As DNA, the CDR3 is TGCGCCAGCAGCTTGGAAACTGGGACAGACAACGAGCAGTACTTC.

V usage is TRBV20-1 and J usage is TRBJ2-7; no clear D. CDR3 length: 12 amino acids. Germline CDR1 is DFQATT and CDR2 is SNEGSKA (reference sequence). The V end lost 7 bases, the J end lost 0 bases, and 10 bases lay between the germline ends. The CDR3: CSVVVPSYEQYF. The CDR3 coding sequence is TGCAGTGTCGTTGTTCCCTCCTACGAGCAGTACTTC.

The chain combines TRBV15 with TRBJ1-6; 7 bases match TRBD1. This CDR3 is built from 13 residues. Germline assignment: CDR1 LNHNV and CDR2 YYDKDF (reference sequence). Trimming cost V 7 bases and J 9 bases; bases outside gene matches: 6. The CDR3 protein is CATKQGGGSPLHF. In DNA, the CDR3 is TGTGCCACCAAGCAGGGGGGAGGTTCACCCCTCCACTTT.